This T cell receptor beta chain stems from a study of breast tumors, draining lymph nodes, adjacent tissues. As to this clonotype: Its antigen is still unknown. A read error may explain this, as a much larger clone is one base away.

Germline CDR1 MGHRA, CDR2 YSYEKL. CDR3 length: 17 amino acids. Study conclusions and caveats: Luminal-like breast cancer showed significantly greater tumor-nontumor repertoire similarity than basal-like breast cancer did. That most tumor T cells come from lymph nodes remained unproven. Tumors had less TCR diversity than lymph nodes, more than nontumor tissue. Data fit most tumor T cells coming from lymph node, expanding in tumor.

Samples came from axillary lymph nodes draining the breast cancer. One entry per CDR3 protein, called by TCRdb with MiXCR from the multiplex PCR reads. The sample yields about 270,000 distinct CDR3 sequences, 30% seen once. This clonotype was obtained from a female donor with breast cancer. Some clones in this sample may be carry-over from other donors' samples. The genes are TRBV4-1 and TRBJ2-1; D assignment may be TRBD1 or TRBD2 (5 bases each). The sequencing sample was made of axillary lymph node tissue. CDR3 residues: CASGQSPGTQPGNEQFF. CDR3 coding DNA: TGCGCCAGCGGCCAATCCCCCGGGACGCAGCCAGGCAATGAGCAGTTCTTC.